This paragraph reports one T cell receptor beta chain. Its antigen is not known. Deep-level assay runs were performed. TCRdb keeps only in-frame clones here, not all; method: immunoSEQ multiplex PCR. The data show more than 1,200,000 clones, with around 98.5% seen just once and under 0.45% held by the top ten. This sample is drawn from a study of shared clonotypes between healthy human individuals. Study in general: Donors consisted of two women and three men between 18 and 49. Study-level results: The generation probabilities recorded for non-shared clonotypes fell below those of clonotypes shared by all four donors.

This CDR3 contains 15 residues. V gave up 1 base and J gave up 2 bases; unmatched junction bases: 3. From germline, CDR1 is SGHDN and CDR2 FVKESK. This receptor was obtained from a man aged 25 to 40 in good health. Sequencing input: naive CD4+ T cells sorted from blood. The subset is: CD45RA+ positively selected. The chain links TRBV14 to TRBJ2-3; 7 bases fit TRBD1. CDR3 coding DNA: TGTGCCAGCAGCCAAGTGGGGACAGTCACAGATACGCAGTATTTT. Amino acids: CASSQVGTVTDTQYF.